The 8 T cell receptor beta chains in this list originate from one sample, sequenced in a study of blood T cell repertoires in COVID-19. Data came from immunoSEQ multiplex PCR; TCRdb stores just in-frame clones and leaves some out. The data contain around 190,000 clones, approximately 85% of them singletons. The specimen was PBMCs or T cells enriched from blood (not recorded which). These receptors were taken from a woman between 18 and 30 years old who had recovered from COVID-19.

The chain uses TRBV3-1 (or the pseudogene TRBV3-2) and TRBJ2-7, with D perhaps matching TRBD2 (5 bases). V was pared by 1 base and J by 2 bases, with 12 bases between. The CDR3 spans 15 residues. Germline V gives CDR1 LGHDT, CDR2 YNNKEL (reference sequence). CDR3 coding DNA: TGTGCCAGCAGCCAAGGACTAATCGCGACCTACGAGCAGTACTTC. It encodes CASSQGLIATYEQYF.

The chain recombines TRBV4-2 with TRBJ2-1; 7 nucleotides agree with TRBD2. The CDR3 length is 17 residues. Trimming took 0 bases from V and 9 from J; bases not matched to a gene: 14. Germline CDR1 is LGHNA and CDR2 is YNFKEQ. The CDR3 nucleotides are TGTGCCAGCAGCCAAGAGCCGTACTCCTATAGGGAGGGTGAGCAGTTCTTC. Protein: CASSQEPYSYREGEQFF.

This clone was recorded once. V is TRBV4-2 and J is TRBJ2-1, with 12 nucleotides matching TRBD2. This CDR3 has 15 amino acids. The junction had 5 bases not matched to a gene; V was cut back by 5 bases and J by 6 bases. Germline V gene lookup returns CDR1 LGHNA and CDR2 YNFKEQ. CDR3 in DNA: TGTGCCAGCAGCGCCCCTAGCGGGGGGGCCAATGAGCAGTTCTTC. Protein sequence: CASSAPSGGANEQFF.

The rearrangement uses TRBV5-5 and TRBJ2-3; 11 nucleotides line up with TRBD2. Germline trimming cut 5 bases from V and 5 bases from J; bases unmatched to any gene: 10. Per germline, CDR1 SGHKS and CDR2 YYEKEE (reference sequence). The CDR3 has 16 amino acids. The CDR3 reads CASSFSTSGSIDTQYF. CDR3 coding DNA: TGTGCCAGCAGTTTTTCAACTAGCGGGAGTATAGATACGCAGTATTTT.

In its sample, this clone was seen once. The chain is built from TRBV2 and TRBJ1-5, with unresolved D. With 6 bases removed from V and 1 base from J, the gap between germline ends came to 13 bases. The germline gives CDR1 SNHLY, CDR2 FYNNEI. The CDR3 is 15 amino acids. The CDR3 DNA is TGTGCCAGCAGCGGAGGTACGAGCAGCAATCAGCCCCAGCATTTT. Protein: CASSGGTSSNQPQHF. Based on the CDR3 plus reference TRBV2 and TRBJ1-5, the full variable domain is EPEVTQTPSHQVTQMGQEVILRCVPISNHLYFYWYRQILGQKVEFLVSFYNNEISEKSEIFDDQFSVERPDGSNFTLKIRSTKLEDSAMYFCASSGGTSSNQPQHFGDGTRLSIL.

This clone was picked up one time. V is TRBV3-1 (or the pseudogene TRBV3-2) and J is TRBJ1-3; D call uncertain. Trimming shortened V by 0 bases and J by 4 bases, and 13 bases separated the two germline ends. Per germline, CDR1 LGHDT and CDR2 YNNKEL (reference sequence). The CDR3 loop spans 16 amino acids. The CDR3 DNA follows: TGTGCCAGCAGCCAAGATCGGTCGTACCGAGGAAACACCATATATTTT. Its translation is CASSQDRSYRGNTIYF.

This chain joins TRBV6-2 or TRBV6-3 and TRBJ2-7; D gene ambiguous. Germline V gene lookup returns CDR1 MNHEY and CDR2 SVGEGT. The CDR3 sequence is 14 residues long. V was shortened by 2 bases and J by 0 bases, with 8 bases between the two germline ends. CDR3 residues: CASSYVPVSYEQYF. CDR3 DNA: TGTGCCAGCAGTTACGTCCCGGTCTCCTACGAGCAGTACTTC.

The V gene is TRBV5-1, the J gene TRBJ2-2, with 10 bases fitting TRBD1. CDR1 and CDR2 from the germline V gene are SGHRS and YFSETQ. The CDR3 has 15 amino acids. The ends lost 3 bases at V and 3 bases at J; junction bases unmatched: 2. The CDR3 loop is CASSSGTGDTGELFF. CDR3 in DNA: TGCGCCAGCAGCTCCGGGACAGGGGACACCGGGGAGCTGTTTTTT.